The clone carrying this T cell receptor beta chain showed up just a few times. CDR3 length: 13 residues. The germline gives CDR1 SGHTA, CDR2 FQGNSA. Trimming shortened V by 1 base and J by 7 bases, and 11 bases separated the two germline ends. TCRdb processed the 5' RACE reads anew with MiXCR; each CDR3 protein has one entry. The data hold some 310,000 distinct CDR3 sequences, with roughly 20% observed a single time. The record originates from a study of T-cell memory formation after mild COVID-19. The sequencing sample was made of PBMCs or a T cell subset sorted from them (not recorded which). The V gene is TRBV7-2, the J gene TRBJ2-7; tentatively, D is TRBD2 (6 bases). The clonotype was recovered from a man between 18 and 35 years old who had mild COVID-19 (a few samples of this study predate the infection). Cell type and time point are not known. DNA of the CDR3: TGTGCCAGCAGCTTAGACGGGGGTCGGGAGCAGTACGTC. Its translation is CASSLDGGREQYV.